This is a list of T cell receptor beta chains from one sample in a study of cytomegalovirus exposure and HLA in healthy donors. Libraries were prepared by immunoSEQ multiplex PCR; TCRdb keeps only in-frame clonotypes and omits some of them. The data hold under 130,000 clones, with around two thirds observed a single time. The source material was PBMCs. The origin of the receptors is a man aged 45-65 years in good health and CMV-seropositive. Both conserved end residues are part of each CDR3. D genes are given only for firm matches. Part of the rows lack a size; the others show once, few, many or a class for expanded clones.

TRBV4-1,NA,TRBD1,17,TRBJ1-2,TGCGCCAGCAGCCAAGACTCACCAGGGGGCCCAAACTATGGCTACACCTTC,CASSQDSPGGPNYGYTF
TRBV21-1,NA,NA,15,TRBJ2-7,TGTGCCAGCAGCACGACAGGCGGGCGGCCGTACGAGCAGTACTTC,CASSTTGGRPYEQYF
TRBV6-5,NA,TRBD1,14,TRBJ1-4,TGTGCCAGCAGGGGGACAGGGAGGTTTGAAAAACTGTTTTTT,CASRGTGRFEKLFF
TRBV9,NA,TRBD2,17,TRBJ2-1,TGTGCCAGCAGCTTCGGGACTAGCCGATCTTCCTACAATGAGCAGTTCTTC,CASSFGTSRSSYNEQFF
TRBV6-1,few,NA,11,TRBJ1-1,TGTGCCAGCAGTATCTACACTGAAGCTTTCTTT,CASSIYTEAFF
TRBV5-1,NA,NA,14,TRBJ1-4,TGCGCCAGCAGCCGGGACACAACTAATGAAAAACTGTTTTTT,CASSRDTTNEKLFF
TRBV12-5,NA,TRBD1,13,TRBJ2-7,TGTGCTAGTGACTTAAATACAGGGGGCGAGCAGTACTTC,CASDLNTGGEQYF
TRBV27,NA,TRBD2,16,TRBJ2-5,TGTGCCAGCAGTACGCGACTAGCGGGAGGGCCGGAGACCCAGTACTTC,CASSTRLAGGPETQYF
TRBV6-5,few,NA,13,TRBJ2-2,TGTGCCAGCAGCCTGGGACTTAAGCGGGAGCTGTTTTTT,CASSLGLKRELFF
TRBV4-2,NA,TRBD2,17,TRBJ2-3,TGTGCCAGCAGCCAAGACCCCGGACTAGCGGGGTCAGATACGCAGTATTTT,CASSQDPGLAGSDTQYF
TRBV5-1,NA,TRBD1,14,TRBJ1-4,TGCGCCAGCAGCGTGGACAGGGGGAGTAAAAAACTGTTTTTT,CASSVDRGSKKLFF
TRBV6-6,NA,TRBD1,14,TRBJ2-7,TGTGCCAGCAGTTACGTCCCACAGGGGTACGAGCAGTACTTC,CASSYVPQGYEQYF
TRBV25-1,NA,NA,14,TRBJ1-5,TGTGCCAGCAGTCCCTCCCGGGGCAATCAGCCCCAGCATTTT,CASSPSRGNQPQHF
TRBV5-1,few,NA,13,TRBJ1-1,TGCGCCAGTTACGGACAGATGAACACTGAAGCTTTCTTT,CASYGQMNTEAFF
TRBV27,NA,NA,20,TRBJ2-6,TGTGCCAGCAGTCGTTGGTACCGGGACTCGGTCCTCTCTGGGGCCAACGTCCTGACTTTC,CASSRWYRDSVLSGANVLTF
TRBV7-9,NA,NA,13,TRBJ1-1,TGTGCCAGCAGCTTAGGACAGTCCACTGAAGCTTTCTTT,CASSLGQSTEAFF
TRBV4-1,NA,TRBD1,15,TRBJ1-1,TGCGCCAGCAGCCAAGGACAGGGGCCCAACACTGAAGCTTTCTTT,CASSQGQGPNTEAFF
TRBV5-1,NA,TRBD2,18,TRBJ2-3,TGCGCCAGCAGCTACCCGGGACTAGCGGGAGGGCCCACAGATACGCAGTATTTT,CASSYPGLAGGPTDTQYF
TRBV6-4,NA,NA,16,TRBJ1-5,TGTGCCAGCAACCTGGAGCTACACATACTCAATCAGCCCCAGCATTTT,CASNLELHILNQPQHF
TRBV2,NA,TRBD1,15,TRBJ2-7,TGTGCCAGCGGATCGTGGACAGGGGAGCTATACGAGCAGTACTTC,CASGSWTGELYEQYF
TRBV19,NA,TRBD1,15,TRBJ1-5,TGTGCCAGCAGACAGGGGGCGAGTTTAAATCAGCCCCAGCATTTT,CASRQGASLNQPQHF
TRBV5-1,NA,TRBD1,15,TRBJ2-2,TGCGCCAGCAGCCCCGGACAGGGGAACACCGGGGAGCTGTTTTTT,CASSPGQGNTGELFF
TRBV18,NA,NA,12,TRBJ2-5,TGTGCCAGCTCACCAGTTAAAGAGACCCAGTACTTC,CASSPVKETQYF
TRBV2,NA,NA,13,TRBJ2-1,TGTGCCAGCAGCGGCAGGGCGTACAATGAGCAGTTCTTC,CASSGRAYNEQFF
TRBV6-5,once,TRBD1,15,TRBJ1-2,TGTGCCAGCAGTACCCCGGGACAGATTAACTATGGCTACACCTTC,CASSTPGQINYGYTF
TRBV6-1,NA,TRBD1,14,TRBJ2-3,TGTGCCAGCAGATCCGGGACAGTCACAGATACGCAGTATTTT,CASRSGTVTDTQYF
TRBV5-1,NA,NA,13,TRBJ2-3,TGCGCCAGCAGCCGAGTCAGCACAGATACGCAGTATTTT,CASSRVSTDTQYF
TRBV28,few,NA,15,TRBJ1-1,TGTGCCAGCAGTTTGTTCACACGAAGGAACACTGAAGCTTTCTTT,CASSLFTRRNTEAFF
TRBV6-4,NA,NA,17,TRBJ1-5,TGTGCCAGCAGTGACTCGGGATGGGGCGCTGACAATCAGCCCCAGCATTTT,CASSDSGWGADNQPQHF